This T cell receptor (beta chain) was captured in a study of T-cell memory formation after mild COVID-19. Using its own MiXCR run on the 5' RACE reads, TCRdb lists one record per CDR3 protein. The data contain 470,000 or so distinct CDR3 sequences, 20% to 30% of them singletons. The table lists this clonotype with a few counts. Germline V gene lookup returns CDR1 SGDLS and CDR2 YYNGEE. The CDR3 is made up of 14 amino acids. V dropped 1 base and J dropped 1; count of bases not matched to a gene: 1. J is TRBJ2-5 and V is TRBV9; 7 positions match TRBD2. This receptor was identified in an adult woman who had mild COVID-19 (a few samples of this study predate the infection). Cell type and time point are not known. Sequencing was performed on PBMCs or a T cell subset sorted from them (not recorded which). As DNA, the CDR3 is TGTGCCAGCAGCGTACTAGCGGCCCAAGAGACCCAGTACTTC. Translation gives CASSVLAAQETQYF.